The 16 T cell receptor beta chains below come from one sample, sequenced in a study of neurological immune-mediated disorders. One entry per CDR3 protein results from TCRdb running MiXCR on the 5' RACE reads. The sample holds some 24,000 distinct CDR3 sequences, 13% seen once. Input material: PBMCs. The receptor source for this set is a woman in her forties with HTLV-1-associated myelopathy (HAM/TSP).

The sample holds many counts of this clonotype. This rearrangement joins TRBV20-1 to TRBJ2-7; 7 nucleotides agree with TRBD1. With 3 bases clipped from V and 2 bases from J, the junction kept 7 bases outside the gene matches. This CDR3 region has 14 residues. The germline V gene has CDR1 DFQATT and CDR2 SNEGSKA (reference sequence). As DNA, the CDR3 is TGCAGTGCTAGTGATCCGGGACAGACCTACGAGCAGTACTTC. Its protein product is CSASDPGQTYEQYF.

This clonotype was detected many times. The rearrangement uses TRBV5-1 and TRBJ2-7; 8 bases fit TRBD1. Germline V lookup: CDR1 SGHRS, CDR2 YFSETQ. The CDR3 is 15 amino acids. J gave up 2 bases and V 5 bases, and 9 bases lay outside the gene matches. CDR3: CASSLNGQGPYEQYF. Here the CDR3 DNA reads TGCGCCAGCAGTTTGAATGGACAGGGACCCTACGAGCAGTACTTC.

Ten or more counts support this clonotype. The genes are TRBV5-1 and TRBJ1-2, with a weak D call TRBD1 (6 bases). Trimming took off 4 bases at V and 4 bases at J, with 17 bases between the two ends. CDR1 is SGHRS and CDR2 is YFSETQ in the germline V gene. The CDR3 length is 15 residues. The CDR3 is CASSQRLTGTYGYTF. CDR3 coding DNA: TGCGCCAGCAGCCAACGCTTAACAGGGACCTATGGCTACACCTTC. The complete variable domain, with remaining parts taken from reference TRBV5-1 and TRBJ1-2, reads KAGVTQTPRYLIKTRGQQVTLSCSPISGHRSVSWYQQTPGQGLQFLFEYFSETQRNKGNFPGRFSGRQFSNSRSEMNVSTLELGDSALYLCASSQRLTGTYGYTFGSGTRLTVV.

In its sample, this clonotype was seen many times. The CDR3 coding sequence is TGTGCCAGCAGTTTCGGTTCCCAGCCCCAGCATTTT. Amino acid sequence: CASSFGSQPQHF. The chain links TRBV12-3 or TRBV12-4 to TRBJ1-5; no reliable D call. CDR3 length: 12 residues. The germline V and J ends were trimmed by 3 bases and 7 bases, with 7 bases remaining between them.

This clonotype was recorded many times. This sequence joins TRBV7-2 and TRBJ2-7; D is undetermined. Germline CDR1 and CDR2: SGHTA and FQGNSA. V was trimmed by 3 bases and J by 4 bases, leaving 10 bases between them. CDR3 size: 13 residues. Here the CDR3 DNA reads TGTGCCAGCAGCTTGCAAGCGAAGTACGAGCAGTACTTC. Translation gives CASSLQAKYEQYF.

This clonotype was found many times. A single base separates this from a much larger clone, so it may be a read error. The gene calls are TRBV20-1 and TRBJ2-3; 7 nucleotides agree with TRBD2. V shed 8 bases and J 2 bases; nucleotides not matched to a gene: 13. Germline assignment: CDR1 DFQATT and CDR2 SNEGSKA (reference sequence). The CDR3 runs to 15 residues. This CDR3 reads CSTETPGLNTDTQYF. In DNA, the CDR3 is TGCAGTACTGAGACACCGGGACTAAACACAGATACGCAGTATTTT.

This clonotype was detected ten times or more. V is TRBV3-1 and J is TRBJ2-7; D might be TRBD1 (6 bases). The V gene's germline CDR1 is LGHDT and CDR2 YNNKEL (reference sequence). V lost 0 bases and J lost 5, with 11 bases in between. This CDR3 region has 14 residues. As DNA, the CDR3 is TGTGCCAGCAGCCAAGATAGGGACAACGACGAGCAGTACTTC. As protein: CASSQDRDNDEQYF.

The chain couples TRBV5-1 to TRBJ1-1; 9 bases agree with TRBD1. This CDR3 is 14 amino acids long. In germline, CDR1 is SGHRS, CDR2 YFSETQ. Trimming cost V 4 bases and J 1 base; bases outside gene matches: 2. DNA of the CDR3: TGCGCCAGCAGCAGGGGACAGGGGAACACTGAAGCTTTCTTT. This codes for CASSRGQGNTEAFF.

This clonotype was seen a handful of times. Written as DNA, the CDR3 is TGTGCCAGCAGCGTAGCGGTGGGTGACTATGGCTACACCTTC. It specifies CASSVAVGDYGYTF. V is TRBV9 and J is TRBJ1-2; D is undetermined. Deletions cut 0 bases from V and 3 bases from J, with 9 bases between. The length of the CDR3 is 14 residues. Per germline, CDR1 SGDLS and CDR2 YYNGEE.

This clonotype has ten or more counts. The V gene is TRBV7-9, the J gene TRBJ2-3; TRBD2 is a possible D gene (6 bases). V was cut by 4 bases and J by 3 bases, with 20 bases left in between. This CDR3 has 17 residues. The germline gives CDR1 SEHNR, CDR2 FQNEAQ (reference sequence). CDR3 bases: TGTGCCAGCAGCTCCCGGGTAGCGGCAGCCGGGACAGATACGCAGTATTTT. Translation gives CASSSRVAAAGTDTQYF.

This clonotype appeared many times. The CDR3 is CASSLRGSTDTQYF. CDR3 nucleotide sequence: TGTGCCAGCAGCCTAAGAGGGAGCACAGATACGCAGTATTTT. This chain uses TRBV6-2 or TRBV6-3 with TRBJ2-3, with a tentative D call TRBD2 (5 bases). Germline CDR1 MNHEY, CDR2 SVGEGT. V gave up 6 bases and J gave up 0 bases, with 10 bases separating them. The CDR3 spans 14 residues.

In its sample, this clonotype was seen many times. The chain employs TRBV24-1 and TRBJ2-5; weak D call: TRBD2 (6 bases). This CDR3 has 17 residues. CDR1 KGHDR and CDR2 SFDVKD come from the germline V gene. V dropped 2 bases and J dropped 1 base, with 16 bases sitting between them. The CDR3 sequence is CATSDSVGGLLQETQYF. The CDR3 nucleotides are TGTGCCACCAGTGATTCGGTGGGAGGCTTGCTCCAAGAGACCCAGTACTTC.

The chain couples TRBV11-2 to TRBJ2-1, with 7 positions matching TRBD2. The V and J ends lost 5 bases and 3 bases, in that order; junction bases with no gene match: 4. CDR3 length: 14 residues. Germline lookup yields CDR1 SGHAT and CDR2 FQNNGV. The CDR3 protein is CASSQRGNYNEQFF. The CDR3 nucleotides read TGTGCCAGCAGCCAGCGGGGAAACTACAATGAGCAGTTCTTC.

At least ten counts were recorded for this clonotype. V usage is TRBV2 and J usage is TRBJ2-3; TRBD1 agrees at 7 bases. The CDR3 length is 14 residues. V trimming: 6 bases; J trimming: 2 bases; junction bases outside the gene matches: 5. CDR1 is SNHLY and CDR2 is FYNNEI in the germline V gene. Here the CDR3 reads CASSRTGFTDTQYF. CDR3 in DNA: TGTGCCAGCAGCAGGACAGGTTTCACAGATACGCAGTATTTT.

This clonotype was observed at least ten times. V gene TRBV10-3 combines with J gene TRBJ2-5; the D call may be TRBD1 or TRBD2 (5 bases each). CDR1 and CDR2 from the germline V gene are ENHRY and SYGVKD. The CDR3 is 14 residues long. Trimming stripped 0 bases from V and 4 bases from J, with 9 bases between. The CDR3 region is CAISESEGRETQYF. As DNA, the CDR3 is TGTGCCATCAGTGAGTCCGAGGGGCGAGAGACCCAGTACTTC.

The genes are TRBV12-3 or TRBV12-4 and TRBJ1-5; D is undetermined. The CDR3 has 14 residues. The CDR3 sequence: CARSLMGRNKPQHF. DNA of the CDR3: TGTGCAAGAAGTTTAATGGGTCGTAATAAGCCCCAGCATTTT.